Given below is one T cell receptor beta chain in context. The clone's antigen remains unknown. Base qualities are not at hand, and no much larger clone is one base apart. Relative to germline, V is missing 3 bases and J is missing 6 bases, with 14 bases of the junction outside any gene match. In the germline V gene, CDR1 corresponds to KGHSH and CDR2 to LQKENI. From the cysteine up to the phenylalanine, the CDR3 has a length of 16 residues. Only CDR3 DNA is held: 48 bases, read in frame from base 1. These data belong to a study of lymphopenia after photon versus proton radiotherapy (dated by TCRdb to between 2017 and 2020). About the investigation overall: In patients with gastrointestinal tumors who developed high-grade lymphopenia, the study compared the immunological effects of photon radiation therapy with those of proton radiation therapy. The cohort included about 18 patients with gastrointestinal tumors who developed lymphopenia after receiving either photon or proton therapy. The study aimed to characterize how the two radiation modalities differ in their impact on the immune system.

The study at large found these results: Across the cohort, among patients who died, a greater drop in TCR diversity after the nadir was inversely correlated with overall survival time. The survival association was examined only in patients who died, and the authors described better survival with proton therapy as a possibility, not as a demonstrated result. Relative stability during treatment was observed in proton-treated patients, whereas loss of naive T cells and TCR diversity and gain of effector/memory populations were observed in photon-treated patients. After the lymphocyte count nadir, photon-treated repertoires showed oligoclonal expansion, especially of CD8+ Temra cells, which drove the drop in diversity.

Receptor amplification or capture employed the immunoSEQ multiplex PCR assay. T cell repertoires were profiled by deep sequencing of rearranged TCR beta loci, alongside multiparametric flow cytometry. TCRdb provides this immuneACCESS table in a form limited to in-frame rearrangements. Some clones are lacking; in checked studies, under half of them reflect an unresolved V gene, and why the rest are absent is not known. Recorded for this sample are 14,000 or so clones; roughly four fifths of them occurred a single time. The ten largest account for 25% to 30% of the sample. The sequence joins TRBV18 to TRBJ2-7, and 7 junction bases match TRBD2. The receptor comes from a man between 45 and 60 years old with gastric cancer. The sequences come from peripheral blood, collected from a patient treated with photon-based radiotherapy. The DNA reads as follows: TGTGCCAGCTCACCGCATCTAGCGGAATTCTTAACCGAGCAGTACTTC. Translated, it gives CASSPHLAEFLTEQYF.